This TCR beta chain was sequenced for a study of CD8 T cells in ankylosing spondylitis. CDR1 SQVTM and CDR2 ANQGSEA come from the germline V gene. J was trimmed by 2 bases and V by 6 bases; bases with no gene match: 2. The CDR3 consists of 12 residues. General study results and limits: Seemingly characteristic of ankylosing spondylitis blood was a TCR beta motif consisting of fewer than 10 highly homologous variants.

TCRdb fed the 5' RACE reads into MiXCR, producing one record per CDR3 protein. The sample records a few hundred thousand distinct CDR3 sequences, 20% to 25% being singletons. This clonotype was recorded a few times. The antigen remains unidentified. The sequence was collected from a male donor with ankylosing spondylitis. Specimen: blood, either unsorted or a sorted T cell fraction (not recorded which). The chain links TRBV29-1 to TRBJ2-7, with 9 bases identical to TRBD1. Written as DNA, the CDR3 is TGCAGCGTCGGGGACAGGGCCTACGAGCAGTACTTC. It yields the protein CSVGDRAYEQYF.